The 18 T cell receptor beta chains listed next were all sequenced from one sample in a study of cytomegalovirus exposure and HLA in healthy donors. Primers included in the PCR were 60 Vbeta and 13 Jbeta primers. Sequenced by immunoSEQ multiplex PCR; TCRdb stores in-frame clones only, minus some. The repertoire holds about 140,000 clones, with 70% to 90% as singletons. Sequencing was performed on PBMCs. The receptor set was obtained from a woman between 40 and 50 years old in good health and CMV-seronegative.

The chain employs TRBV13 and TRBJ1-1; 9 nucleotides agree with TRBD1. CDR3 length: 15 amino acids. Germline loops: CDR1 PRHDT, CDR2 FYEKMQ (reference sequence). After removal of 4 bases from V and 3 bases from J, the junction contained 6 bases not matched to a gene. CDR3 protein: CASSSQGAWDTEAFF. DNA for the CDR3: TGTGCCAGCAGCTCACAGGGGGCGTGGGACACTGAAGCTTTCTTT.

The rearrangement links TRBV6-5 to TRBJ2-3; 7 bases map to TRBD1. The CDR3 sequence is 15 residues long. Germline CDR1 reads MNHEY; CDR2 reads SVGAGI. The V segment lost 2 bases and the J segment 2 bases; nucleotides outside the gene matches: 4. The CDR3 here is CASSYQQGTTDTQYF. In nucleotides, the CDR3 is TGTGCCAGCAGTTACCAACAGGGGACCACAGATACGCAGTATTTT.

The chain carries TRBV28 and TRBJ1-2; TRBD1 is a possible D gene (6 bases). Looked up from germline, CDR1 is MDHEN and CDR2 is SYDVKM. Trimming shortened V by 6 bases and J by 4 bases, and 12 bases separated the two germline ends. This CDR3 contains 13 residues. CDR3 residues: CASSPTGLYGYTF. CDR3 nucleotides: TGTGCCAGCAGCCCGACAGGCCTCTATGGCTACACCTTC.

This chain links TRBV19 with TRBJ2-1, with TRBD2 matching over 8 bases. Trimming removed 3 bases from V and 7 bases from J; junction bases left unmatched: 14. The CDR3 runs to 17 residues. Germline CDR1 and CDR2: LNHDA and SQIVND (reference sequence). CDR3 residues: CASSIRTSGVVQNEQFF. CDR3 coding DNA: TGTGCCAGTAGTATTCGTACTAGCGGAGTCGTACAGAATGAGCAGTTCTTC.

CDR3 amino acids: CASSAGALSEQYF. The CDR3 bases are TGTGCCAGCAGTGCGGGAGCCCTCTCCGAGCAGTACTTC. This sequence joins TRBV27 and TRBJ2-5, with TRBD2 matching 7 bases. The J call may be faulty, since TRBJ2-7 better matches the DNA end. Germline CDR1 and CDR2: MNHEY and SMNVEV (reference sequence). CDR3 length equals 13 residues.

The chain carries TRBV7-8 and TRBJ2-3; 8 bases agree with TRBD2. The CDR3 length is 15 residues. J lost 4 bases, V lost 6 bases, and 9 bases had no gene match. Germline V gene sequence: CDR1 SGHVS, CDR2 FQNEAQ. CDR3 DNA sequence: TGTGCCAGCAGACCCTGGCGGGAGGTCGCAGATACGCAGTATTTT. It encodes CASRPWREVADTQYF.

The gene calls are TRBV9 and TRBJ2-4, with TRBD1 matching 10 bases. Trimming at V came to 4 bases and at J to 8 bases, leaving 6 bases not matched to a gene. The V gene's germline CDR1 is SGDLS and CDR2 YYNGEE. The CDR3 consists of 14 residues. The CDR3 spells CASSSRDRGDIQYF. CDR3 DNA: TGTGCCAGCAGCTCTCGGGACAGGGGAGACATTCAGTACTTC.

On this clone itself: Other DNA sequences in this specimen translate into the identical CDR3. In nucleotides, the CDR3 is TGTGCCAGCAGTTTCCGGAACACTGAAGCTTTCTTT. Its translation: CASSFRNTEAFF. The chain is built from TRBV28 and TRBJ1-1, with D uncertain. Germline loops: CDR1 MDHEN, CDR2 SYDVKM. Deletions cut 3 bases from V and 1 base from J, with 3 bases between. This CDR3 spans 12 amino acids.

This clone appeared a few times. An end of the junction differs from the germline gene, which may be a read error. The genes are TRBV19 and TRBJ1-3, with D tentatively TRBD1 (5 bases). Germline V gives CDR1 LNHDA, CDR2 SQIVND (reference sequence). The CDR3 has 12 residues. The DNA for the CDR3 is TGTGCCAGTACCACCGACGGGGGAATTTCCCTTTTT. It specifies CASTTDGGISLF.

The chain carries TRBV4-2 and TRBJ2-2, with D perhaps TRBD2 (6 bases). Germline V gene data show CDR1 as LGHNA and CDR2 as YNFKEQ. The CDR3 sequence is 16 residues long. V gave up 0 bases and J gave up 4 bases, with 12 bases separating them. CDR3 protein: CASSQESGSTTGELFF. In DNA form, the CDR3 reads TGTGCCAGCAGCCAAGAGAGCGGGTCGACCACCGGGGAGCTGTTTTTT.

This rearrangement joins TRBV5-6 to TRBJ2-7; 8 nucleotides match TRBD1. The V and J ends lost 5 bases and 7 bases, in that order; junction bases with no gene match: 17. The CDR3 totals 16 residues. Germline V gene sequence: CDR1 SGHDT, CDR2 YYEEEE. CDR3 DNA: TGTGCCAGCAGGGCTACCAGACAGGGGTCGCCTTGGGAGCAGTACTTC. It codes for CASRATRQGSPWEQYF.

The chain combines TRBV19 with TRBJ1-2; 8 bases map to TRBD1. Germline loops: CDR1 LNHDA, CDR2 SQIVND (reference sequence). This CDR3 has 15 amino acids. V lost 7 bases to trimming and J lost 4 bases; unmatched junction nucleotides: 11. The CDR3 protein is CASTPGQGFFYGYTF. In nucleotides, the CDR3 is TGTGCCAGTACCCCCGGACAGGGCTTTTTCTATGGCTACACCTTC.

The CDR3 region has the DNA TGTGCCAGCAGCTTTGGACTATACCAAGAGACCCAGTACTTC. This codes for CASSFGLYQETQYF. The chain uses TRBV11-1 and TRBJ2-5; possible D gene TRBD2, 6 bases. In germline, CDR1 is SGHAT, CDR2 FQDESV (reference sequence). V lost 3 bases and J lost 0, with 8 bases in between. The CDR3 extends over 14 amino acids.

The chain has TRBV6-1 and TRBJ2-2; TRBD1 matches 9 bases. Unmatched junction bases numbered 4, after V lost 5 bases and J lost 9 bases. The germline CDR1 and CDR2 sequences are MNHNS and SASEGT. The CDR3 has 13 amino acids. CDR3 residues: CASSRQGDRELFF. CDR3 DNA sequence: TGTGCCAGCAGTAGACAGGGGGACCGGGAGCTGTTTTTT.

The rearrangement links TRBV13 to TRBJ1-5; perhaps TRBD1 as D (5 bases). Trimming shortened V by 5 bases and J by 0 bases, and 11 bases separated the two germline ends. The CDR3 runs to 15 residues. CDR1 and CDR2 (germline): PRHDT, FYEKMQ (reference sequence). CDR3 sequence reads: CASSLGGYSNQPQHF. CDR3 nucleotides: TGTGCCAGCAGCCTCGGGGGGTATAGCAATCAGCCCCAGCATTTT.

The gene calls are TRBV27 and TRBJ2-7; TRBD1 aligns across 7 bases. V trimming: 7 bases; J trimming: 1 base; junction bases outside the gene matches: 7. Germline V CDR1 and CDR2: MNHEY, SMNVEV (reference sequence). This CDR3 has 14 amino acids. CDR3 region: CASKRDRGSYEQYF. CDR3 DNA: TGTGCCAGCAAGAGGGACAGAGGGTCCTACGAGCAGTACTTC.

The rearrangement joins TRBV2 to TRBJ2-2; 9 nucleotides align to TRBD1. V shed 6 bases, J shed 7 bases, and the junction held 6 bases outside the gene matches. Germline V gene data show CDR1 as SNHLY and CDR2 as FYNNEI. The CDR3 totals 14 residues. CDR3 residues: CASSLDRGNGELFF. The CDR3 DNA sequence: TGTGCCAGCAGCTTGGACAGGGGTAACGGGGAGCTGTTTTTT.

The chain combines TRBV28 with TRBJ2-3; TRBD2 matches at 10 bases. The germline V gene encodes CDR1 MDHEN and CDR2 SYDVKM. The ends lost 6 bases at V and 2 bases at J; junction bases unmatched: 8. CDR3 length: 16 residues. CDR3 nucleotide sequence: TGTGCCAGCAGCCGAAGACTAGCGGGCTTCACAGATACGCAGTATTTT. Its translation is CASSRRLAGFTDTQYF.